The next 28 T cell receptor beta chains were all read from a single sample in a study of blood T cell repertoires in COVID-19 (TCRdb year 2020). Library preparation employed the immunoSEQ multiplex PCR assay. This is the immuneACCESS table as TCRdb keeps it, with only in-frame sequences that have V and J called. A part of the clones is gone; compared with another copy, unresolved V genes explain less than half, and the rest is unexplained. Within this sample are over 100,000 clones, with roughly two thirds of them counted one time only. The top ten clonotypes cover over 1.5% of the sample. Source material: peripheral blood. All receptors derive from a woman between 65 and 79 years old with acute or convalescent COVID-19.

The table lists this clone with a count of one. This chain links TRBV28 with TRBJ2-1, with TRBD2 matching 9 bases. From germline, CDR1 is MDHEN and CDR2 SYDVKM. Trimming took 5 bases from V and 5 from J; bases not matched to a gene: 16. The CDR3 is made up of 18 amino acids. Written as DNA, the CDR3 is TGTGCCAGCAGTCCCCCCCCATCTAGCGGGGCAAAACACAATGAGCAGTTCTTC. This translates into CASSPPPSSGAKHNEQFF.

This clone has a handful of counts. The chain carries TRBV9 and TRBJ2-3; 12 bases are a match to TRBD2. J lost 6 bases, V lost 3 bases, and 2 bases had no gene match. The CDR3 has 14 amino acids. In germline, CDR1 is SGDLS, CDR2 YYNGEE. The CDR3 nucleotides read TGTGCCAGCAGCGCTAGCGGGGGGGCCGATACGCAGTATTTT. Its protein product is CASSASGGADTQYF.

This chain links TRBV19 with TRBJ2-5, with D possibly matching TRBD1 (5 bases). CDR3 size: 14 residues. The V end lost 5 bases, the J end lost 1 base, and 11 bases lay between the germline ends. Germline assignment: CDR1 LNHDA and CDR2 SQIVND (reference sequence). CDR3 protein: CASSPGHPQETQYF. CDR3 DNA: TGTGCCAGTAGTCCTGGACACCCCCAAGAGACCCAGTACTTC.

The chain couples TRBV2 to TRBJ2-6, with 9 bases lining up with TRBD1. The CDR3 loop spans 17 amino acids. In germline, CDR1 is SNHLY, CDR2 FYNNEI. V was clipped by 8 bases and J by 1 base; unmatched bases: 9. The CDR3: CASGRDRVPSGANVLTF. The CDR3 DNA sequence: TGTGCCAGCGGACGGGACAGGGTTCCATCTGGGGCCAACGTCCTGACTTTC.

This clone was seen only once. This CDR3 reads CASSAGDTF. CDR3 DNA sequence: TGTGCCAGCAGTGCGGGAGACACCTTC. The chain carries TRBV2 and TRBJ1-2; D is uncertain. This CDR3 spans 9 amino acids. Germline V gene lookup returns CDR1 SNHLY and CDR2 FYNNEI. V was clipped by 4 bases and J by 12 bases, with 6 bases between them.

The chain combines TRBV7-8 with TRBJ1-4, with D unresolved. The V and J ends lost 3 bases and 0 bases respectively, with 8 bases between them. Germline V gene sequence: CDR1 SGHVS, CDR2 FQNEAQ. The CDR3 totals 15 residues. CDR3 amino acids: CASSFFRTTNEKLFF. The CDR3 bases are TGTGCCAGCAGCTTCTTCAGGACAACTAATGAAAAACTGTTTTTT. Drawing the rest from reference TRBV7-8 and TRBJ1-4, the complete variable domain is GAGVSQSPRYKVAKRGQDVALRCDPISGHVSLFWYQQALGQGPEFLTYFQNEAQLDKSGLPSDRFFAERPEGSVSTLKIQRTQQEDSAVYLCASSFFRTTNEKLFFGSGTQLSVL.

The chain recombines TRBV7-2 with TRBJ2-5, with TRBD1 as a possible D gene (6 bases). The V and J ends lost 5 bases and 4 bases respectively, with 14 bases between them. This CDR3 region has 14 residues. Germline assignment: CDR1 SGHTA and CDR2 FQGNSA. CDR3 in DNA: TGTGCCAGCAGCGGAACCGGGACACCAGAGACCCAGTACTTC. Translated: CASSGTGTPETQYF.

This clone was counted between two and nine times. V and J are TRBV2 and TRBJ1-1, with TRBD1 matching over 8 bases. The CDR3 is 14 amino acids. Germline assignment: CDR1 SNHLY and CDR2 FYNNEI. Unmatched junction bases numbered 3, after V lost 5 bases and J lost 1 base. In DNA, the CDR3 is TGTGCCAGCAGTAACAGGGGGGGGAACACTGAAGCTTTCTTT. Protein product: CASSNRGGNTEAFF.

As to this clone: Other DNA sequences within the sample encode an identical CDR3. This chain links TRBV5-1 with TRBJ1-2; the D gene is possibly TRBD1 (5 bases). The CDR3 has 14 amino acids. V was pared by 0 bases and J by 0 bases, with 6 bases between. CDR1 is SGHRS and CDR2 is YFSETQ in the germline V gene. CDR3 protein: CASSLEGSNYGYTF. The CDR3 bases are TGCGCCAGCAGCTTGGAGGGGTCTAACTATGGCTACACCTTC.

V is TRBV19 and J is TRBJ1-1; no clear D gene. Per germline, CDR1 LNHDA and CDR2 SQIVND (reference sequence). Trimming took 3 bases from V and 4 from J, leaving 12 bases between them. This CDR3 region has 14 residues. CDR3 nucleotide sequence: TGTGCCAGTAGTATTGAGACTGCAGTCACTGAAGCTTTCTTT. This codes for CASSIETAVTEAFF.

Here the CDR3 DNA reads TGTGCCAGCAGCTTGGTTGACAGAGTCTACGAGCAGTACTTC. Translating it yields CASSLVDRVYEQYF. The chain recombines TRBV5-4 with TRBJ2-7, with D possibly TRBD1 on 5 matching bases. This CDR3 spans 14 amino acids. Germline V gene lookup returns CDR1 SGHNT and CDR2 YYREEE (reference sequence). The V gene lost 0 bases and the J gene lost 3 bases, with 10 bases spanning the gap.

The V call is TRBV11-3, the J call TRBJ2-3; 10 bases line up with TRBD2. J was trimmed by 2 bases and V by 4 bases; bases with no gene match: 6. The V gene's germline CDR1 is SGHNT and CDR2 YENEEA. The CDR3 totals 16 residues. The CDR3 sequence: CASSSWTSGVTDTQYF. CDR3 sequence (DNA): TGTGCCAGCAGCTCCTGGACTAGCGGAGTCACAGATACGCAGTATTTT.

This sequence joins TRBV7-8 and TRBJ1-5; no definite D call. Trimming removed 2 bases at V and 1 base at J, with 9 bases between. Germline assignment: CDR1 SGHVS and CDR2 FQNEAQ. This CDR3 is built from 15 residues. The CDR3 region has the DNA TGTGCCAGCAGCTTAATCCGGGGAAGCAATCAGCCCCAGCATTTT. It codes for CASSLIRGSNQPQHF.

The V call is TRBV5-1, the J call TRBJ1-1; D is perhaps TRBD1 (5 bases). Germline-derived CDR1 and CDR2 are SGHRS and YFSETQ. CDR3 size: 15 residues. V shed 4 bases and J shed 1 base, with 14 bases lying between them. The CDR3 reads CASSPRGGTNTEAFF. The CDR3 nucleotides read TGCGCCAGCAGCCCCCGGGGGGGAACGAACACTGAAGCTTTCTTT.

There are a few counts of this clone. This chain joins TRBV27 and TRBJ1-6; D gene unclear. V was trimmed by 5 bases and J by 0 bases, leaving 8 bases between them. The CDR3 has 15 residues. CDR1 and CDR2 from the germline V gene are MNHEY and SMNVEV (reference sequence). CDR3 region: CASSASSSYNSPLHF. CDR3 DNA sequence: TGTGCCAGCAGTGCCTCGAGCTCCTATAATTCACCCCTCCACTTT.

In this sample, this clone turned up a few times. The rearrangement uses TRBV13 and TRBJ1-4; 7 nucleotides match TRBD1. This CDR3 contains 15 residues. V gave up 5 bases and J gave up 4 bases; unmatched junction bases: 7. In germline, CDR1 is PRHDT, CDR2 FYEKMQ (reference sequence). This CDR3 reads CASSARTGSNEKLFF. CDR3 nucleotide sequence: TGTGCCAGCAGCGCCCGGACAGGAAGTAATGAAAAACTGTTTTTT.

V is TRBV18 and J is TRBJ1-2, with 11 bases that match TRBD1. Per germline, CDR1 KGHSH and CDR2 LQKENI. V lost 3 bases and J lost 8; bases outside the gene matches: 8. The CDR3 loop spans 15 amino acids. This chain's CDR3 is CASSPRTGGAEGYTF. The CDR3 DNA is TGTGCCAGCTCACCTAGGACAGGGGGCGCAGAGGGCTACACCTTC. The full variable domain, rest sourced from reference TRBV18 and TRBJ1-2, is NAGVMQNPRHLVRRRGQEARLRCSPMKGHSHVYWYRQLPEEGLKFMVYLQKENIIDESGMPKERFSAEFPKEGPSILRIQQVVRGDSAAYFCASSPRTGGAEGYTFGSGTRLTVV.

The V call is TRBV7-9, the J call TRBJ1-4; possible D gene TRBD1, 6 bases. The CDR3 is 17 amino acids. Germline V gene data show CDR1 as SEHNR and CDR2 as FQNEAQ (reference sequence). The V end lost 5 bases, the J end lost 0 bases, and 16 bases lay between the germline ends. The CDR3 region has the DNA TGTGCCAGCAGCCCGACAGGAACTATTGCAACTAATGAAAAACTGTTTTTT. This encodes CASSPTGTIATNEKLFF.

The chain is built from TRBV5-1 and TRBJ1-4; TRBD1 is a possible D gene (6 bases). Trimming cost V 4 bases and J 5 bases, with 9 bases left between them. The CDR3 totals 13 residues. CDR1 is SGHRS, CDR2 YFSETQ, per germline. CDR3 coding DNA: TGCGCCAGCAGCATCGGACAGAATGAAAAACTGTTTTTT. Its protein is CASSIGQNEKLFF.

This clone was seen a few times. CDR3 sequence (DNA): TGTGCCAGCAGCTTTCTCACCGGGGATGGTTCACCCCTCCACTTT. This sequence encodes CASSFLTGDGSPLHF. The chain has TRBV5-5 and TRBJ1-6; no reliable D call. The ends were cut back, 2 bases at V and 9 bases at J, with 15 bases in the middle. The CDR3 is 15 amino acids. The germline gives CDR1 SGHKS, CDR2 YYEKEE (reference sequence).

This clone was counted ten times or more. The V gene is TRBV9, the J gene TRBJ1-4; TRBD1 agrees at 8 bases. V lost 0 bases to trimming and J lost 7 bases; unmatched junction nucleotides: 2. The germline V gene has CDR1 SGDLS and CDR2 YYNGEE. The CDR3 runs 14 residues. The CDR3 DNA reads TGTGCCAGCAGCGTAGGACAGGGGCGTGAAAAACTGTTTTTT. Translated: CASSVGQGREKLFF.

The rearrangement joins TRBV7-8 to TRBJ2-3; 9 nucleotides align to TRBD2. With 2 bases clipped from V and 5 bases from J, the junction kept 14 bases outside the gene matches. The CDR3 totals 18 residues. Germline lookup yields CDR1 SGHVS and CDR2 FQNEAQ. The CDR3 region is CASSLPTQGSGSQDTQYF. Written as DNA, the CDR3 is TGTGCCAGCAGCTTACCTACCCAGGGTAGCGGGAGTCAAGATACGCAGTATTTT.

This clone has just a few counts. V usage is TRBV19 and J usage is TRBJ1-1; 7 bases fit TRBD1. The CDR3 is made up of 15 amino acids. V trimming: 3 bases; J trimming: 2 bases; junction bases outside the gene matches: 6. Germline V gene sequence: CDR1 LNHDA, CDR2 SQIVND (reference sequence). CDR3 protein: CASSIGRQGNTEAFF. The CDR3 region has the DNA TGTGCCAGTAGTATCGGGAGACAGGGTAACACTGAAGCTTTCTTT.

DNA of the CDR3: TGTGCCAGTAGTTTCCCGGGACTAGCGGAGGGGGGAGAGCAGTTCTTC. Amino acid sequence: CASSFPGLAEGGEQFF. The chain couples TRBV19 to TRBJ2-1; 11 bases match TRBD2. J was trimmed by 10 bases and V by 5 bases; bases with no gene match: 13. The CDR3 loop spans 16 amino acids. CDR1 and CDR2 (germline): LNHDA, SQIVND (reference sequence).

This clone was counted only a few times. The V gene is TRBV7-9, the J gene TRBJ2-1; 10 bases are shared with TRBD2. Trimming took 3 bases from V and 5 from J; bases not matched to a gene: 10. Germline CDR1 is SEHNR and CDR2 is FQNEAQ (reference sequence). The CDR3 consists of 17 residues. The CDR3 reads CASSFHPSGRADNEQFF. CDR3 bases: TGTGCCAGCAGCTTTCACCCCAGCGGGAGGGCCGACAATGAGCAGTTCTTC.

The chain recombines TRBV6-5 with TRBJ2-2; TRBD2 aligns across 7 bases. This CDR3 is 13 amino acids long. The V and J ends lost 7 bases and 7 bases, in that order; junction bases with no gene match: 6. CDR1 MNHEY and CDR2 SVGAGI come from the germline V gene. The DNA for the CDR3 is TGTGCCAGCATGGCGGGAGTGGTCGGGGAGCTGTTTTTT. Residues: CASMAGVVGELFF.

This clone was recorded a few times. V and J are TRBV12-3 or TRBV12-4 and TRBJ2-7; maybe TRBD1 (6 bases). Trimming took off 5 bases at V and 1 base at J, with 9 bases between the two ends. This CDR3 contains 13 residues. The CDR3 reads CASSITGSYEQYF. CDR3 bases: TGTGCCAGCAGTATTACAGGGTCCTACGAGCAGTACTTC.

A remark on this clone: Other nucleotide sequences from this sample produce the same CDR3. The chain has TRBV11-2 and TRBJ2-3; D is uncertain. Germline CDR1 reads SGHAT; CDR2 reads FQNNGV. CDR3 length: 15 amino acids. With 1 base removed from V and 1 base from J, the gap between germline ends came to 9 bases. CDR3: CASSLAGFGTDTQYF. The CDR3 DNA reads TGTGCCAGCAGCTTAGCCGGTTTCGGCACAGATACGCAGTATTTT.